This entry features one T cell receptor (beta chain) sequence. Its target is unknown. Libraries were prepared by immunoSEQ multiplex PCR; TCRdb keeps only in-frame clonotypes and omits some of them. The sample includes 250,000 to 350,000 clones, over 75% of them seen just once. The record originates from a study of cytomegalovirus exposure and HLA in healthy donors. General study results and limits: Researchers catalogued 164 TCR beta chains as cytomegalovirus-associated. It was found in a later analysis that first-cohort TCR clusters tended to co-occur in the 90 to 150 validation repertoires. TCR sequences were mostly rare, though some public TCRs occurred in many donors.

The germline V and J ends were trimmed by 6 bases and 8 bases, with 19 bases remaining between them. Per germline, CDR1 MNHEY and CDR2 SVGAGI. The CDR3 consists of 14 residues. The chain recombines TRBV6-5 with TRBJ1-2; maybe TRBD1 (6 bases). This receptor was taken from a man younger than 45 in good health and CMV-seronegative. Sequenced material: PBMCs. Here the CDR3 reads CASSLRDTIYGYTF. The CDR3 DNA reads TGTGCCAGCAGCCTAAGGGACACTATCTACGGCTACACCTTC.